The entry that follows covers one T cell receptor beta chain sequence. The data are from a study of blood T cell repertoires in COVID-19. The germline V gene encodes CDR1 SEHNR and CDR2 FQNEAQ (reference sequence). The CDR3 runs to 15 residues. Trimming cost V 2 bases and J 7 bases; bases outside gene matches: 5. The data were produced by immunoSEQ multiplex PCR, yet TCRdb's version contains in-frame clones alone and is incomplete. The sample holds hundreds of thousands of clones, around 87% seen once. This chain joins TRBV7-9 and TRBJ1-6, with 7 bases aligning to TRBD1. The sample consisted of PBMCs or T cells enriched from blood (not recorded which). The receptor was derived from a woman in her 50s who had recovered from COVID-19. The CDR3 reads CASSLRQGENSPLHF. The CDR3 nucleotides read TGTGCCAGCAGCTTAAGACAGGGTGAGAATTCACCCCTCCACTTT.